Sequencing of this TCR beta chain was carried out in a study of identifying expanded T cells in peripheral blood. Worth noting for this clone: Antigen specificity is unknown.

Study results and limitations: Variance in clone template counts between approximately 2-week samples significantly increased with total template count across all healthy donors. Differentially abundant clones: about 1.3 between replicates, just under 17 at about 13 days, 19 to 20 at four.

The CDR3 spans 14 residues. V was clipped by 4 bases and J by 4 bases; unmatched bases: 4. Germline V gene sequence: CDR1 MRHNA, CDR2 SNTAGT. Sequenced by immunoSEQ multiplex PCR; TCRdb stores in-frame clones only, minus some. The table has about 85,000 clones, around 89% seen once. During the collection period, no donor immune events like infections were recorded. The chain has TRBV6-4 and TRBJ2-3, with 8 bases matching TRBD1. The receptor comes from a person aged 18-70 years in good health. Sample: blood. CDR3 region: CASSAGQGSDTQYF. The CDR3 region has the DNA TGTGCCAGCAGTGCTGGACAGGGCTCAGATACGCAGTATTTT.